The clone carrying this TCR beta chain was seen a few times. This sample is part of a study of control samples from healthy donors and cancer patients. Clones were sequenced by immunoSEQ multiplex PCR, and TCRdb holds only the in-frame ones, with some missing. This table has 100,000 to 150,000 clones, roughly 84% appearing once. The CDR3 covers 15 residues. Germline assignment: CDR1 MDHEN and CDR2 SYDVKM. The V end was cut by 3 bases, the J end by 1 base, with 12 bases between. V gene TRBV28 combines with J gene TRBJ2-5, with D possibly called TRBD1 or TRBD2 (6 bases each). The receptor was isolated from a man between 45 and 60 years old in good health. Sequencing was done on a sample of blood. The CDR3 loop reads CASSFPGAFQETQYF. The CDR3 bases are TGTGCCAGCAGTTTCCCGGGGGCGTTCCAAGAGACCCAGTACTTC.